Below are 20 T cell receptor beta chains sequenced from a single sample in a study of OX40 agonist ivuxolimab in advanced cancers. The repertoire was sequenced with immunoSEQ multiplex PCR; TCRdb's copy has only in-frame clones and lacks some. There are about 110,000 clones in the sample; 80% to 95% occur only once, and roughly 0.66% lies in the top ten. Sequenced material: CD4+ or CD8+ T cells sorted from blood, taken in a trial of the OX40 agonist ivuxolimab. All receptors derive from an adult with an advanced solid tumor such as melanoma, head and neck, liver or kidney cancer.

Here the CDR3 DNA reads TGTGCCAGCAGCTTGGACAGTAGCAGCTCTGGGGCCAACGTCCTGACTTTC. As protein: CASSLDSSSSGANVLTF. The rearrangement uses TRBV13 and TRBJ2-6, with D perhaps matching TRBD1 (6 bases). Trimming took off 3 bases at V and 0 bases at J, with 12 bases between the two ends. Germline V gene lookup returns CDR1 PRHDT and CDR2 FYEKMQ (reference sequence). This CDR3 region has 17 residues. The variable domain in full, with the rest retrieved from reference TRBV13 and TRBJ2-6, is AAGVIQSPRHLIKEKRETATLKCYPIPRHDTVYWYQQGPGQDPQFLISFYEKMQSDKGSIPDRFSAQQFSDYHSELNMSSLELGDSALYFCASSLDSSSSGANVLTFGAGSRLTVL.

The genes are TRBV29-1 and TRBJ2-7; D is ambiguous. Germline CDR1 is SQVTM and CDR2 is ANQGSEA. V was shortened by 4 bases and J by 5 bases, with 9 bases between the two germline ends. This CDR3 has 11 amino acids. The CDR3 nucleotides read TGCAGCGTTGTACATGGGGACGAGCAGTACTTC. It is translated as CSVVHGDEQYF.

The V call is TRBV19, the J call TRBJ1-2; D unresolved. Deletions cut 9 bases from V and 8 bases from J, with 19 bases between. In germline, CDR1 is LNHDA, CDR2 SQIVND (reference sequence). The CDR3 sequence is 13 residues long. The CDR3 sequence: CASQVLAAGGYTF. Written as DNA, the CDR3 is TGTGCCAGCCAAGTATTGGCAGCCGGGGGCTACACCTTC.

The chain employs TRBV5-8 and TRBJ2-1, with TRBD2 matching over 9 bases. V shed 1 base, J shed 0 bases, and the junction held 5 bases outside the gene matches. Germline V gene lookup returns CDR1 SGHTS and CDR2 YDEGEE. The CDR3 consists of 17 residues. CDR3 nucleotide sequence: TGTGCCAGCAGCTTGCGACTAGCGGCCTTCTCCTACAATGAGCAGTTCTTC. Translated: CASSLRLAAFSYNEQFF.

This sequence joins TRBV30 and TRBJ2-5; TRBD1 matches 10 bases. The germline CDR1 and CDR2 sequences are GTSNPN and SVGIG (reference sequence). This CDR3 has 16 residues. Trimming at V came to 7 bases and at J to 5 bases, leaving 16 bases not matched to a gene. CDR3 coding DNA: TGTGCCTCCTCCCGGACAGGGGGTCTTCGGTGGGAGACCCAGTACTTC. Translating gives CASSRTGGLRWETQYF.

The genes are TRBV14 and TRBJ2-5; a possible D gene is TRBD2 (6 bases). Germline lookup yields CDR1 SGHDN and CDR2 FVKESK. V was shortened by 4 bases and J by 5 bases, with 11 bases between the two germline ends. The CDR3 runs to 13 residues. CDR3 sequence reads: CASSLGRSETQYF. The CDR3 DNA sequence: TGTGCCAGCAGCCTGGGGAGGTCGGAGACCCAGTACTTC. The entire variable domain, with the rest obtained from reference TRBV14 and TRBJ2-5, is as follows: EAGVTQFPSHSVIEKGQTVTLRCDPISGHDNLYWYRRVMGKEIKFLLHFVKESKQDESGMPNNRFLAERTGGTYSTLKVQPAELEDSGVYFCASSLGRSETQYFGPGTRLLVL.

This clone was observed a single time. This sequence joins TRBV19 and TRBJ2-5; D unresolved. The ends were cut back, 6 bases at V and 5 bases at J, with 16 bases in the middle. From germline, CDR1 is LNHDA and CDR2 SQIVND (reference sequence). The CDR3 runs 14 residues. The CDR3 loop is CASRVPGAGETQYF. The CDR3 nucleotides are TGTGCCAGTAGGGTACCTGGTGCCGGGGAGACCCAGTACTTC.

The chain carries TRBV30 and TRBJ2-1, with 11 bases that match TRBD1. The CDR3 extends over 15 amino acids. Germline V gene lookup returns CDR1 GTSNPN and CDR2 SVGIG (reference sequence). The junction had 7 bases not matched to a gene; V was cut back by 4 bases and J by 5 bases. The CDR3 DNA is TGTGCCTGGAAAAGGGACAGGGGGTCCCACAATGAGCAGTTCTTC. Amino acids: CAWKRDRGSHNEQFF.

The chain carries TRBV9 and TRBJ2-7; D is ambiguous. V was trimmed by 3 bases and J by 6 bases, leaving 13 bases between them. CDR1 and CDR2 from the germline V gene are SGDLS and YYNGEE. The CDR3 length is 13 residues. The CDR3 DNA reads TGTGCCAGCAGCGCGAACACCAGTCCCGAGCAGTACTTC. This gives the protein CASSANTSPEQYF.

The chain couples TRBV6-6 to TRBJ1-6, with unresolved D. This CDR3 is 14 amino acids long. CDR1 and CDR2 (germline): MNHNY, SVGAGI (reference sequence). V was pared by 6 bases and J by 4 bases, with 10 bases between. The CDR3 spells CASRRIFYNSPLHF. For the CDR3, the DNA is TGTGCCAGCAGGAGGATCTTTTATAATTCACCCCTCCACTTT.

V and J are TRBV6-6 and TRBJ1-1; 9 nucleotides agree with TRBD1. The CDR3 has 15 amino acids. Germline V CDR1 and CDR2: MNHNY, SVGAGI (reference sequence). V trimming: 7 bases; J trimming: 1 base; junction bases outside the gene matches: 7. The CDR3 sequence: CASTDAQGANTEAFF. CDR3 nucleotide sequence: TGTGCCAGCACCGACGCACAGGGGGCGAACACTGAAGCTTTCTTT.

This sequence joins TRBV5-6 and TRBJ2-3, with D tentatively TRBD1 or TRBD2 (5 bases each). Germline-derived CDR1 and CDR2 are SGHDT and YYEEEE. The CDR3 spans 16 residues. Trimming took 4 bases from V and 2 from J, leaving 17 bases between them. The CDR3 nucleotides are TGTGCCAGCAGCATTCCGGGACCAGTAATCACAGATACGCAGTATTTT. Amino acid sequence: CASSIPGPVITDTQYF.

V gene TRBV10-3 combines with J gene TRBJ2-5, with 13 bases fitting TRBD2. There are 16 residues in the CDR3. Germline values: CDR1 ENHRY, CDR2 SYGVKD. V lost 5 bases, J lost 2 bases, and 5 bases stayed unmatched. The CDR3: CAISRTSGSPQETQYF. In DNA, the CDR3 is TGTGCCATCAGTCGGACTAGCGGGAGCCCGCAAGAGACCCAGTACTTC.

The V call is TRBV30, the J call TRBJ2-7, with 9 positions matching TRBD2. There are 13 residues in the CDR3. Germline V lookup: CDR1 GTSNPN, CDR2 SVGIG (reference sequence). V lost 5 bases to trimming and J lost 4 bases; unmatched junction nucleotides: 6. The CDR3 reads CAWVAGGQYEQYF. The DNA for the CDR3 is TGTGCCTGGGTCGCGGGGGGGCAATACGAGCAGTACTTC.

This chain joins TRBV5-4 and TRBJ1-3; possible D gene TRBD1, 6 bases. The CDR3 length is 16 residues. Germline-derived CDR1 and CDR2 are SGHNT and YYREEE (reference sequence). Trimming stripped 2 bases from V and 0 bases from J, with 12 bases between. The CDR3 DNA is TGTGCCAGCAGCTTCAGGGGACTTAGCTCTGGAAACACCATATATTTT. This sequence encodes CASSFRGLSSGNTIYF.

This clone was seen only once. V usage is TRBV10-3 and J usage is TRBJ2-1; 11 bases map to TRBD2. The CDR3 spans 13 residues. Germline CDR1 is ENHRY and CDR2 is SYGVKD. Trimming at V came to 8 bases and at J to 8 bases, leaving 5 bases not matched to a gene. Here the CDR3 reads CAIGTSGGDEQFF. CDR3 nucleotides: TGTGCCATCGGGACTAGCGGAGGGGATGAGCAGTTCTTC.

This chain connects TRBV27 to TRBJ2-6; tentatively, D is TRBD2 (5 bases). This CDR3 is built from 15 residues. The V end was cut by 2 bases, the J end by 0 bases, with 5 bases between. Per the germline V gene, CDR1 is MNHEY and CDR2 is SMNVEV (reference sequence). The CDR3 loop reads CASSLAGSGANVLTF. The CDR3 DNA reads TGTGCCAGCAGTTTAGCGGGCTCTGGGGCCAACGTCCTGACTTTC. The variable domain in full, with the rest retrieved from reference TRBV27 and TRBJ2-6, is EAQVTQNPRYLITVTGKKLTVTCSQNMNHEYMSWYRQDPGLGLRQIYYSMNVEVTDKGDVPEGYKVSRKEKRNFPLILESPSPNQTSLYFCASSLAGSGANVLTFGAGSRLTVL.

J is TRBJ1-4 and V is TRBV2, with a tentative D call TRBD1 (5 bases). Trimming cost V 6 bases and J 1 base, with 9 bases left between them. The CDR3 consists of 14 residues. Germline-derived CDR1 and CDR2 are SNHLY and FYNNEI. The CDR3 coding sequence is TGTGCCAGCAGGAGCGGGGGAACTAATGAAAAACTGTTTTTT. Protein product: CASRSGGTNEKLFF. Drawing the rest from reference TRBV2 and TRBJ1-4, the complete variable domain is EPEVTQTPSHQVTQMGQEVILRCVPISNHLYFYWYRQILGQKVEFLVSFYNNEISEKSEIFDDQFSVERPDGSNFTLKIRSTKLEDSAMYFCASRSGGTNEKLFFGSGTQLSVL.

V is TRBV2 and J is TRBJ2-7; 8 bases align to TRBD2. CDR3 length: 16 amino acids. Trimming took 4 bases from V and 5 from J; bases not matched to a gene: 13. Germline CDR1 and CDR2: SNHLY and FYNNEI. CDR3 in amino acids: CASSGLLAADGDEQYF. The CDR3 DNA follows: TGTGCCAGCAGTGGATTACTAGCGGCAGACGGGGACGAGCAGTACTTC.

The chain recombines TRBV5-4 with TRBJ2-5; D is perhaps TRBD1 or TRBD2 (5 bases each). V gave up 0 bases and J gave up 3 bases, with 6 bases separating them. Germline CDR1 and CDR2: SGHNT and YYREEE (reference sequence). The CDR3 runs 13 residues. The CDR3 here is CASSLVGEETQYF. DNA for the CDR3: TGTGCCAGCAGCTTGGTGGGGGAAGAGACCCAGTACTTC.